This T cell receptor (beta chain) was identified in a study of control samples from healthy donors and cancer patients. The repertoire was sequenced with immunoSEQ multiplex PCR; TCRdb's copy has only in-frame clones and lacks some. The data hold around 170,000 clones, with 88% observed a single time. The CDR3 consists of 14 residues. Germline V CDR1 and CDR2: MGHRA, YSYEKL. Trimming shortened V by 3 bases and J by 7 bases, and 15 bases separated the two germline ends. The genes are TRBV4-1 and TRBJ1-1; D gene uncertain. This receptor was taken from a woman in her 30s in good health. Sequences were obtained from blood. CDR3 protein: CASSQRVNPLEAFF. In DNA, the CDR3 is TGCGCCAGCAGCCAGCGGGTCAATCCCCTTGAAGCTTTCTTT.